The 19 T cell receptor beta chains below all came from one sample that was sequenced in a study of low-dose radiotherapy and immunotherapy resistance in tumors. Time point indicated: before trial treatment. With TRAV- and TRBV-specific primers, first-strand cDNA was made, covering the alpha and beta chains. Amplification of TCRs used a constant-region primer and V-primer adapter for 15 to 25 PCR cycles. TCRdb re-called the reads with MiXCR, one entry per CDR3 protein. The sample yields some 82,000 distinct CDR3 sequences, 15% to 20% seen once. The input for sequencing was PBMCs, taken before treatment. The receptors shown here come from a male donor with prostate cancer.

The chain recombines TRBV4-3 with TRBJ2-1; TRBD2 matches 12 bases. The CDR3 covers 16 residues. Germline V gene sequence: CDR1 LGHNA, CDR2 YSLEER. V trimming: 0 bases; J trimming: 8 bases; junction bases outside the gene matches: 5. This CDR3 reads CASSQDGLAGPDEQFF. The CDR3 DNA reads as TGCGCCAGCAGCCAAGACGGACTAGCGGGGCCGGATGAGCAGTTCTTC.

This clonotype was seen many times. The chain has TRBV7-2 and TRBJ2-7; 7 nucleotides line up with TRBD1. CDR1 is SGHTA, CDR2 FQGNSA, per germline. The CDR3 covers 13 residues. V shed 4 bases and J 0 bases; nucleotides not matched to a gene: 0. DNA of the CDR3: TGTGCCAGCAGCTGGACAGGCTCCTACGAGCAGTACTTC. Translation: CASSWTGSYEQYF.

The sample holds many counts of this clonotype. Relative to the germline gene, one junction end is altered; a read error may explain this. V gene TRBV11-2 combines with J gene TRBJ1-1, with D possibly matching TRBD1 (5 bases). Germline CDR1 reads SGHAT; CDR2 reads FQNNGV. The CDR3 contains 13 residues. In nucleotides, the CDR3 is TGTGCCAGCAGCTTCGCTTCAGGGTATGAATCTTTCTTT. It is translated as CASSFASGYESFF.

This clonotype was observed many times. This rearrangement joins TRBV7-9 to TRBJ1-1; 9 positions agree with TRBD1. Trimming cost V 5 bases and J 6 bases; bases outside gene matches: 10. The length of the CDR3 is 15 residues. Germline V gene lookup returns CDR1 SEHNR and CDR2 FQNEAQ (reference sequence). The chain's CDR3 is CASSDRTGVGAEAFF. The CDR3 nucleotides are TGTGCCAGCAGCGACAGGACAGGGGTAGGAGCTGAAGCTTTCTTT. Full variable domain (outside the CDR3, taken from reference TRBV7-9 and TRBJ1-1): DTGVSQNPRHKITKRGQNVTFRCDPISEHNRLYWYRQTLGQGPEFLTYFQNEAQLEKSRLLSDRFSAERPKGSFSTLEIQRTEQGDSAMYLCASSDRTGVGAEAFFGQGTRLTVV.

This clonotype was seen many times. The chain combines TRBV6-2 or TRBV6-3 with TRBJ2-7, with D tentatively TRBD1 or TRBD2 (5 bases each). The germline CDR1 and CDR2 sequences are MNHEY and SVGEGT. Between the trimmed V and J ends, which lost 5 bases and 3 bases, there was a span of 14 bases. The CDR3 totals 14 residues. The CDR3 sequence: CASSGGSLLYEQYF. The CDR3 DNA is TGTGCCAGCAGTGGGGGTAGTCTCCTCTACGAGCAGTACTTC.

In this sample, this clonotype turned up many times. The V and J genes are TRBV20-1 and TRBJ1-1; 12 nucleotides align to TRBD1. The germline V gene encodes CDR1 DFQATT and CDR2 SNEGSKA (reference sequence). Trimming at V came to 0 bases and at J to 6 bases, leaving 14 bases not matched to a gene. The CDR3 totals 18 residues. The CDR3 nucleotides read TGCAGTGCTAGAGATTCCCAGGGACAGGGGGCGGTGTTCGCTGAAGCTTTCTTT. It is translated as CSARDSQGQGAVFAEAFF.

A few counts support this clonotype. The rearrangement uses TRBV7-9 and TRBJ2-1; D not certain. Trimming stripped 3 bases from V and 8 bases from J, with 5 bases between. CDR3 length equals 11 residues. Germline V gives CDR1 SEHNR, CDR2 FQNEAQ (reference sequence). The CDR3 protein is CASSFFDEQFF. The CDR3 DNA reads TGTGCCAGCAGCTTCTTCGATGAGCAGTTCTTC. The whole variable domain, remainder taken from reference TRBV7-9 and TRBJ2-1, is DTGVSQNPRHKITKRGQNVTFRCDPISEHNRLYWYRQTLGQGPEFLTYFQNEAQLEKSRLLSDRFSAERPKGSFSTLEIQRTEQGDSAMYLCASSFFDEQFFGPGTRLTVL.

A note on this clonotype: A read error likely explains this, since a far larger clone differs by one base. This chain links TRBV7-2 with TRBJ2-1, with 8 positions matching TRBD2. The CDR3 has 15 amino acids. The trim removed 1 base at V and 10 bases at J, leaving 9 bases unmatched. Germline lookup yields CDR1 SGHTA and CDR2 FQGNSA. This CDR3 reads CASSLEPAGDYEQFF. CDR3 sequence (DNA): TGTGCCAGCAGCTTAGAGCCAGCGGGGGACTACGAGCAGTTCTTC.

The chain combines TRBV28 with TRBJ2-7; no definite D call. Germline-derived CDR1 and CDR2 are MDHEN and SYDVKM. CDR3 length: 12 amino acids. With 5 bases removed from V and 6 bases from J, the gap between germline ends came to 11 bases. CDR3 nucleotide sequence: TGTGCCAGCAGTATCCGGCGCCTCGAGCAGTACTTC. It codes for CASSIRRLEQYF.

This clonotype was recorded at least ten times. J is TRBJ2-1 and V is TRBV6-2 or TRBV6-3, with TRBD2 as a possible D gene (6 bases). This CDR3 contains 15 residues. Germline V gives CDR1 MNHEY, CDR2 SVGEGT. The V end was cut by 5 bases, the J end by 6 bases, with 17 bases between. The CDR3 sequence: CASSVLAIGTNEQFF. For the CDR3, the DNA is TGTGCCAGCAGTGTTCTAGCGATAGGGACCAATGAGCAGTTCTTC.

This clonotype was found many times. The chain employs TRBV5-1 and TRBJ2-7; TRBD2 matches 7 bases. This CDR3 comprises 15 residues. Trimming took 0 bases from V and 2 from J; bases not matched to a gene: 5. From germline, CDR1 is SGHRS and CDR2 YFSETQ. The CDR3 here is CASSLALGLTYEQYF. CDR3 nucleotide sequence: TGCGCCAGCAGCTTGGCCCTGGGACTAACCTACGAGCAGTACTTC.

This clonotype was counted at least ten times. In DNA form, the CDR3 reads TGTGCCAGCAGCTCCCCTCCGGGACAAACACTCTACGAGCAGTACTTC. Its protein is CASSSPPGQTLYEQYF. The V call is TRBV5-5, the J call TRBJ2-7; maybe TRBD1 (6 bases). Trimming pared 3 bases from V and 3 bases from J, leaving 19 bases between. The germline V gene has CDR1 SGHKS and CDR2 YYEKEE (reference sequence). This CDR3 contains 16 residues.

The chain employs TRBV4-3 and TRBJ2-7; 7 positions match TRBD1. Trimming removed 2 bases from V and 2 bases from J; junction bases left unmatched: 3. The CDR3 consists of 14 residues. CDR1 is LGHNA, CDR2 YSLEER, per germline. CDR3 region: CASSQLGQAYEQYF. The CDR3 DNA is TGCGCCAGCAGCCAACTAGGACAGGCCTACGAGCAGTACTTC.

The V and J genes are TRBV7-2 and TRBJ2-1; 13 bases match TRBD2. CDR3 length equals 18 residues. Germline CDR1 is SGHTA and CDR2 is FQGNSA. V shed 4 bases and J 4 bases; nucleotides not matched to a gene: 10. The CDR3: CASSSPGLAGFRYNEQFF. The CDR3 DNA sequence: TGTGCCAGCAGCTCTCCGGGACTAGCGGGATTTCGGTACAATGAGCAGTTCTTC.

This clonotype was recorded at least ten times. V and J are TRBV11-1 and TRBJ2-7; D is ambiguous. Germline lookup yields CDR1 SGHAT and CDR2 FQDESV (reference sequence). V dropped 5 bases and J dropped 2 bases, with 7 bases sitting between them. This CDR3 spans 12 amino acids. The DNA for the CDR3 is TGTGCCAGCAGCAAAAGTACCTACGAGCAGTACTTC. It codes for CASSKSTYEQYF.

This chain connects TRBV5-1 to TRBJ1-5; a weak D match, TRBD1 (5 bases). The CDR3 covers 15 residues. CDR1 and CDR2 (germline): SGHRS, YFSETQ. The germline V and J ends were trimmed by 0 bases and 1 base, with 8 bases remaining between them. The CDR3 nucleotides read TGCGCCAGCAGCTTGGGGGGCAACAGCAATCAGCCCCAGCATTTT. It is translated as CASSLGGNSNQPQHF.

This clonotype has ten or more counts. The J gene is TRBJ2-7, the V gene TRBV7-9; D is undetermined. CDR3 length: 13 residues. Germline loops: CDR1 SEHNR, CDR2 FQNEAQ (reference sequence). V lost 5 bases and J lost 0, with 8 bases in between. The CDR3 region is CASSPRHSYEQYF. In DNA form, the CDR3 reads TGTGCCAGCAGCCCCCGCCACTCCTACGAGCAGTACTTC.

This clonotype was recorded at least ten times. The CDR3 sequence: CASSDSSRDGYTF. CDR3 DNA sequence: TGTGCCAGCAGTGACTCATCCAGGGATGGCTACACCTTC. The V call is TRBV6-4, the J call TRBJ1-2; possible D gene TRBD1, 5 bases. Germline CDR1 reads MRHNA; CDR2 reads SNTAGT. Trimming removed 0 bases from V and 6 bases from J, with 8 bases in between. The CDR3 extends over 13 amino acids.

This clonotype has a count of ten or more. The CDR3 coding sequence is TGCGCCAGCAGCCTACGACAGGGGCATCCCGGGGGCACTGAAGCTTTCTTT. This gives the protein CASSLRQGHPGGTEAFF. The rearrangement joins TRBV5-1 to TRBJ1-1, with 8 bases fitting TRBD1. Germline V gene data show CDR1 as SGHRS and CDR2 as YFSETQ. CDR3 length: 17 residues. The V gene end was trimmed by 4 bases and the J gene end by 4 bases; junction bases not matched to a gene: 15. Supplemented by reference TRBV5-1 and TRBJ1-1, the full variable domain reads KAGVTQTPRYLIKTRGQQVTLSCSPISGHRSVSWYQQTPGQGLQFLFEYFSETQRNKGNFPGRFSGRQFSNSRSEMNVSTLELGDSALYLCASSLRQGHPGGTEAFFGQGTRLTVV.